This T cell receptor beta chain was captured in a study of blood T cell repertoires in COVID-19. About the research overall: PBMCs, B-cell-depleted T cells, or T cells provided the cDNA or gDNA that made up the material.

Before they entered the study, exposed participants had met a COVID-19 case within 2 weeks. V dropped 5 bases and J dropped 2 bases, with 13 bases sitting between them. Germline V gene data show CDR1 as LGHDT and CDR2 as YNNKEL (reference sequence). CDR3 size: 14 residues. Only in-frame clones appear in the TCRdb table, and some are missing; sequencing was by immunoSEQ multiplex PCR. The table records about 140,000 clones, 84% of them present only once. The sequenced sample consisted of PBMCs or T cells enriched from blood (not recorded which). The chain joins TRBV3-1 (or the pseudogene TRBV3-2) to TRBJ2-7, with D possibly matching TRBD1 (8 bases). The receptor's source is a woman aged 18 to 35 who had been exposed to COVID-19. The chain's CDR3 is CASSLQGGTYEQYF. CDR3 in DNA: TGTGCCAGCAGCTTACAGGGGGGGACCTACGAGCAGTACTTC.